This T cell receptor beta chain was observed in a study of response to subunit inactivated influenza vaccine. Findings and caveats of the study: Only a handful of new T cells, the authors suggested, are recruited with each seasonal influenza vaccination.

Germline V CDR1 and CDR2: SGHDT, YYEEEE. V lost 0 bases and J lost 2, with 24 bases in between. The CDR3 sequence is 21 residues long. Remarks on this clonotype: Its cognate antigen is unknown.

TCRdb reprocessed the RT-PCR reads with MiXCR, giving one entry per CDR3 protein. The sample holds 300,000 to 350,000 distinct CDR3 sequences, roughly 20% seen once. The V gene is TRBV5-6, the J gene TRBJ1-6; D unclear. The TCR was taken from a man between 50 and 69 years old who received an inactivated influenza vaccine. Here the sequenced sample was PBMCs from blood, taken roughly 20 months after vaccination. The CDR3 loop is CASSLALGDLLGVAYNSPLHF. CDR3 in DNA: TGTGCCAGCAGCTTGGCCCTCGGAGACCTCCTGGGAGTCGCCTATAATTCACCCCTCCACTTT.